Below, 16 T cell receptor beta chains from the same sample are listed, as sequenced in a study of T-cell reconstitution after alpha-beta-depleted transplantation in children. Unique molecular identifiers were incorporated when the TCRbeta library was constructed. One entry per CDR3 protein, called by TCRdb with MiXCR from the PCR reads. This table holds hundreds of thousands of distinct CDR3 sequences, around 15% found once. The source was PBMCs, mostly from graft donor cells, collected 360 days after TCRalphabeta/CD19-depleted stem cell transplant. The receptor set was obtained from a boy younger than two who had a stem cell transplant for Wiskott-Aldrich syndrome, so the T cells may come from the graft donor.

The chain carries TRBV14 and TRBJ2-7, with D uncertain. This CDR3 is built from 12 residues. Germline assignment: CDR1 SGHDN and CDR2 FVKESK. V was clipped by 3 bases and J by 6 bases, with 9 bases between them. This chain's CDR3 is CASSHFPSEQYF. The CDR3 coding sequence is TGTGCCAGCAGCCATTTCCCTTCCGAGCAGTACTTC. Complete variable domain (other parts from reference TRBV14 and TRBJ2-7): EAGVTQFPSHSVIEKGQTVTLRCDPISGHDNLYWYRRVMGKEIKFLLHFVKESKQDESGMPNNRFLAERTGGTYSTLKVQPAELEDSGVYFCASSHFPSEQYFGPGTRLTVT.

The rearrangement joins TRBV12-3 or TRBV12-4 to TRBJ2-5; 9 nucleotides agree with TRBD1. The CDR3 covers 14 residues. V trimming: 6 bases; J trimming: 6 bases; junction bases outside the gene matches: 8. The CDR3 bases are TGTGCCAGCAGCCCTCCCGGGACAGGGAAGACCCAGTACTTC. This encodes CASSPPGTGKTQYF.

This clonotype occurred a few times. The CDR3 region has the DNA TGCAGCGTAGCGGACAGGCCAATTCAGTTCTTC. It encodes CSVADRPIQFF. The V gene is TRBV29-1, the J gene TRBJ2-1; 7 bases are a match to TRBD1. With V trimmed by 6 bases and J by 13 bases, 9 bases remained unmatched. The CDR3 runs to 11 residues. Germline V lookup: CDR1 SQVTM, CDR2 ANQGSEA.

This clonotype was found a few times. The gene calls are TRBV12-3 or TRBV12-4 and TRBJ2-5, with 10 bases fitting TRBD1. The trim removed 3 bases at V and 3 bases at J, leaving 7 bases unmatched. The CDR3 is 16 amino acids. CDR3 region: CASSLGDRGLEETQYF. In DNA form, the CDR3 reads TGTGCCAGCAGTTTGGGCGACAGGGGGCTCGAAGAGACCCAGTACTTC.

A few counts support this clonotype. This chain links TRBV12-3 or TRBV12-4 with TRBJ2-2, with 8 positions matching TRBD2. This CDR3 is 17 amino acids long. V lost 6 bases, J lost 4 bases, and 13 bases stayed unmatched. For the CDR3, the DNA is TGTGCCAGCAGCCCGGTCCGGCGGGGGGTCCGCACCGGGGAGCTGTTTTTT. Its translation: CASSPVRRGVRTGELFF.

The chain uses TRBV6-2 or TRBV6-3 and TRBJ2-3, with D perhaps TRBD1 or TRBD2 (5 bases each). Germline CDR1 MNHEY, CDR2 SVGEGT. The CDR3 is made up of 13 amino acids. V gave up 4 bases and J gave up 2 bases, with 7 bases separating them. As DNA, the CDR3 is TGTGCCAGCAGTTGGGGGAACACAGATACGCAGTATTTT. Its protein is CASSWGNTDTQYF.

This chain connects TRBV12-3 or TRBV12-4 to TRBJ2-7; D not certain. The CDR3 runs to 13 residues. The V end was cut by 3 bases, the J end by 5 bases, with 11 bases between. CDR3 residues: CASSFRLVDEQYF. Written as DNA, the CDR3 is TGTGCCAGCAGTTTCCGGCTAGTGGACGAGCAGTACTTC.

The sample holds a few counts of this clonotype. V gene TRBV19 combines with J gene TRBJ2-1; 7 bases fit TRBD1. Germline V lookup: CDR1 LNHDA, CDR2 SQIVND (reference sequence). The CDR3 runs to 15 residues. V dropped 4 bases and J dropped 2; count of bases not matched to a gene: 5. The CDR3 DNA is TGTGCCAGTAGTAGGGGACAGCAGACCTACAATGAGCAGTTCTTC. Protein product: CASSRGQQTYNEQFF.

The table lists this clonotype with a few counts. The rearrangement links TRBV15 to TRBJ1-1; D is unresolved. Germline V lookup: CDR1 LNHNV, CDR2 YYDKDF (reference sequence). V was clipped by 0 bases and J by 5 bases, with 7 bases between them. This CDR3 has 13 residues. CDR3 sequence: CATSRDLGTEAFF. CDR3 DNA sequence: TGTGCCACCAGCAGAGATCTCGGGACTGAAGCTTTCTTT.

The rearrangement uses TRBV20-1 and TRBJ1-1; D unresolved. The CDR3 spans 14 residues. V shed 0 bases and J shed 1 base, with 9 bases lying between them. The germline V gene encodes CDR1 DFQATT and CDR2 SNEGSKA (reference sequence). The CDR3 DNA is TGCAGTGCTAGAGATCGACGGCCGAACACTGAAGCTTTCTTT. This codes for CSARDRRPNTEAFF.

The chain couples TRBV5-1 to TRBJ2-5; D remains ambiguous. V was clipped by 4 bases and J by 5 bases, with 12 bases between them. Germline CDR1 and CDR2: SGHRS and YFSETQ. The CDR3 loop spans 13 amino acids. The chain's CDR3 is CASSRVPLETQYF. CDR3 coding DNA: TGCGCCAGCAGCCGAGTTCCTCTGGAGACCCAGTACTTC. Full variable domain (missing parts from reference TRBV5-1 and TRBJ2-5): KAGVTQTPRYLIKTRGQQVTLSCSPISGHRSVSWYQQTPGQGLQFLFEYFSETQRNKGNFPGRFSGRQFSNSRSEMNVSTLELGDSALYLCASSRVPLETQYFGPGTRLLVL.

V and J are TRBV4-3 and TRBJ2-6; perhaps D is TRBD1 or TRBD2 (6 bases each). CDR3 length: 17 residues. Trimming removed 4 bases from V and 0 bases from J, with 13 bases in between. Germline values: CDR1 LGHNA, CDR2 YSLEER. The DNA for the CDR3 is TGCGCCAGCAGCCGCGGAGGGGGGCTCTCTGGGGCCAACGTCCTGACTTTC. This encodes CASSRGGGLSGANVLTF.

The rearrangement uses TRBV11-2 and TRBJ2-2; 11 nucleotides agree with TRBD1. Looked up from germline, CDR1 is SGHAT and CDR2 is FQNNGV. The V segment lost 4 bases and the J segment 2 bases; nucleotides outside the gene matches: 9. The CDR3 loop spans 18 amino acids. DNA for the CDR3: TGTGCCAGCAGCTCAAGGCCGGGACAGGGGGTCAACACCGGGGAGCTGTTTTTT. As protein: CASSSRPGQGVNTGELFF.

This clonotype showed up many times. The CDR3 protein is CASSPGRQGSFF. CDR3 nucleotide sequence: TGTGCCAGCAGTCCTGGGCGGCAGGGTTCTTTCTTT. The chain combines TRBV7-9 with TRBJ1-1; maybe TRBD1 (5 bases). Germline CDR1 is SEHNR and CDR2 is FQNEAQ (reference sequence). Trimming removed 6 bases at V and 12 bases at J, with 17 bases between. CDR3 length: 12 amino acids.

This clonotype was observed a handful of times. The V gene is TRBV5-1, the J gene TRBJ2-7, with 8 bases fitting TRBD2. Germline CDR1 and CDR2: SGHRS and YFSETQ. The CDR3 totals 16 residues. The trim removed 5 bases at V and 3 bases at J, leaving 13 bases unmatched. The CDR3 here is CASSWAGRTSGYEQYF. CDR3 nucleotide sequence: TGCGCCAGCAGTTGGGCGGGTAGAACTAGCGGCTACGAGCAGTACTTC.

This clonotype came up a few times. The rearrangement uses TRBV20-1 and TRBJ2-7; perhaps TRBD1 as D (5 bases). The length of the CDR3 is 14 residues. Per germline, CDR1 DFQATT and CDR2 SNEGSKA (reference sequence). V was pared by 6 bases and J by 2 bases, with 17 bases between. The CDR3 bases are TGCAGTGCCAACTACGGATGGGGCCCCTACGAGCAGTACTTC. This encodes CSANYGWGPYEQYF.